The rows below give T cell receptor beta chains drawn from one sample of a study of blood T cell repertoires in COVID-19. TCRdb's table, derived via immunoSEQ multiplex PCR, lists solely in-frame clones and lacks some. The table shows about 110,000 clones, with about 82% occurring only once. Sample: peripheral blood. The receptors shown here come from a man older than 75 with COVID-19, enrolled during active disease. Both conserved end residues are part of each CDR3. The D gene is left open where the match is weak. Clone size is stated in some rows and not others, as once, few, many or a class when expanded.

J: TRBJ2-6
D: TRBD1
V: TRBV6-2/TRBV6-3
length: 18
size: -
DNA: TGTGCCAGCAGCCCTCGACAGGGGGGCATCTCTAACGCCAACGTCCTGACTTTC
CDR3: CASSPRQGGISNANVLTF

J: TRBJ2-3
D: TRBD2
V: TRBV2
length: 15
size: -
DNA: TGTGCCAGCAGTGGTCCTAGCGGGAGAACAGATACGCAGTATTTT
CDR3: CASSGPSGRTDTQYF

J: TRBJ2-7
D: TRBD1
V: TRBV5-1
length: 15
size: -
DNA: TGCGCCAGCAGCTTCAGACAGGGGGAAAACTACGAGCAGTACTTC
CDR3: CASSFRQGENYEQYF

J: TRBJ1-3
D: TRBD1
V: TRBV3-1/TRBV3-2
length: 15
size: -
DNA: TGTGCCAGCAGTCATGGACAGGCCGGAGGAAACACCATATATTTT
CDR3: CASSHGQAGGNTIYF

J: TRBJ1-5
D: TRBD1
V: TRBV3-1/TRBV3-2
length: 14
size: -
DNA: TGTGCCAGCAGCCAGGACACAGGGGATCAGCCCCAGCATTTT
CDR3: CASSQDTGDQPQHF

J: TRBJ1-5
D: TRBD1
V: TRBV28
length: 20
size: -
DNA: TGTGCCAGCAGTTTCATCCTCTCCGACAGGGCCCTAAATAGCAATCAGCCCCAGCATTTT
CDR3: CASSFILSDRALNSNQPQHF

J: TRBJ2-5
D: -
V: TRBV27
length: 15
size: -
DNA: TGTGCCAGCAGTTTAGGGGGGACGCCGAGGGAGACCCAGTACTTC
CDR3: CASSLGGTPRETQYF

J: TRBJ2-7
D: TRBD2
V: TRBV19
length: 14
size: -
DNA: TGTGCCAGTAAGAGAAGCGGGGCCTCCTACGAGCAGTACTTC
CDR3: CASKRSGASYEQYF

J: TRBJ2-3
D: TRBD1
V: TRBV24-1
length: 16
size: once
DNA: TGTGCCACCACCTTTCTTGGGACAGGGGGCGAAGATACGCAGTATTTT
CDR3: CATTFLGTGGEDTQYF

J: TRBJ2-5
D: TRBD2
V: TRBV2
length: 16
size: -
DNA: TGTGCCAGCAGTGACCCCGGGACTAGCGGACAAGAGACCCAGTACTTC
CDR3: CASSDPGTSGQETQYF

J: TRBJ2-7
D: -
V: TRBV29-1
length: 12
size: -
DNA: TGCAGCGTTGAAGATGCAGGGGCCGAGCAGTACTTC
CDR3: CSVEDAGAEQYF

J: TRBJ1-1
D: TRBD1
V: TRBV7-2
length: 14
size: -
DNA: TGTGCCAGCAGCTTTACAGGGGGCAACACTGAAGCTTTCTTT
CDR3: CASSFTGGNTEAFF

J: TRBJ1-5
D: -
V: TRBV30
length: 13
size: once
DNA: TGTGCCTGGAGTGAAGGGAGGGGACAGCCCCAGCATTTT
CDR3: CAWSEGRGQPQHF

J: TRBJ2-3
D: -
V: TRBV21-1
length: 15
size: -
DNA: TGTGCCAGTTGGACAGAGGGGGACAGGAGGCGGACGCAGTATTTT
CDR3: CASWTEGDRRRTQYF

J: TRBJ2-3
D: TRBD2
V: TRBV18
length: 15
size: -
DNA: TGTGCCAGCTCACCAACCGGCGGGGGGCTGGATACGCAGTATTTT
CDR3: CASSPTGGGLDTQYF

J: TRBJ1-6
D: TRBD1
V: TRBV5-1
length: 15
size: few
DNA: TGCGCCTCCTTCGAAGGGACAGGGTGGGTTTCACCCCTCCACTTT
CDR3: CASFEGTGWVSPLHF

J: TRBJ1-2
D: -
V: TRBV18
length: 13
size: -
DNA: TGTGCCAGCTCACCCCCGGGGGGAAATGGCTACACCTTC
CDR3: CASSPPGGNGYTF

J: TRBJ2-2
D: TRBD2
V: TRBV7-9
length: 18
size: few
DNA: TGTGCCAGCAGCGCCCGAGGGACTAGCGGGAGGTTTACCGGGGAGCTGTTTTTT
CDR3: CASSARGTSGRFTGELFF

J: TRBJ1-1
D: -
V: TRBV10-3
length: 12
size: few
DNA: TGTGCCATCAGGAGGGAAGGGTCTGAAGCTTTCTTT
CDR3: CAIRREGSEAFF

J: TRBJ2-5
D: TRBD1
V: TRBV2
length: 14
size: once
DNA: TGTGCCAGCAGTACTTGGACAGGCCAAGAGACCCAGTACTTC
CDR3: CASSTWTGQETQYF

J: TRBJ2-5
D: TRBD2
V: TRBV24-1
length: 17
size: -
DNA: TGTGCCACCAGTGATTTCCCTAGCGGGAGGGCCGTCGAGACCCAGTACTTC
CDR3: CATSDFPSGRAVETQYF

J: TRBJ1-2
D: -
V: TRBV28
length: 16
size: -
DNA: TGTGCCTCTTTTCCCGTTACCCCCCAGACTAACTATGGCTACACCTTC
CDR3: CASFPVTPQTNYGYTF

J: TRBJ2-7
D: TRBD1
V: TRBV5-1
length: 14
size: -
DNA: TGCGCCAGCAGAACCGGGACAGGACCCTACGAGCAGTACTTC
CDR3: CASRTGTGPYEQYF

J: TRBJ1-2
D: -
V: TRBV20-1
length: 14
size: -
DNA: TGCAGTGCTAGTATCATTCAGGGGATCTATGGCTACACCTTC
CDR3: CSASIIQGIYGYTF

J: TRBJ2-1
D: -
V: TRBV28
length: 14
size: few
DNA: TGTGCCAGCAGTTTCGGAACAGCCTACAATGAGCAGTTCTTC
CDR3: CASSFGTAYNEQFF

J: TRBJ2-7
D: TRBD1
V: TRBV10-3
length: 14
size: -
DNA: TGTGCCACAACCAGGGACAGAAGCTCCTACGAGCAGTACTTC
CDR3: CATTRDRSSYEQYF

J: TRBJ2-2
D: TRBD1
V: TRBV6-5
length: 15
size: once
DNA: TGTGCCAGCAGTTCCCGAAGGGGGCGGACCGGGGAGCTGTTTTTT
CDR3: CASSSRRGRTGELFF

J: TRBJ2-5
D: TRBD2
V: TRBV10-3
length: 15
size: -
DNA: TGTGCCACCGGACTAGCCGAAACTATCTGGGAGACCCAGTACTTC
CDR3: CATGLAETIWETQYF

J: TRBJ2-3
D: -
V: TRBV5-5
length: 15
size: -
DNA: TGTGCCAGCAGCTTGATGACAGGAAGCACAGATACGCAGTATTTT
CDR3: CASSLMTGSTDTQYF

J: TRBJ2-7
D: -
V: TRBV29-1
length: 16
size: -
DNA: TGCAGCGTTGAAGGGTCTGACAGGTCAAGCTCCTACGAGCAGTACTTC
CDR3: CSVEGSDRSSSYEQYF

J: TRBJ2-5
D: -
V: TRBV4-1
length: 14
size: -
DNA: TGCGCCAGCAGTCTTTTCGGGGGGCGGGAGACCCAGTACTTC
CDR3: CASSLFGGRETQYF

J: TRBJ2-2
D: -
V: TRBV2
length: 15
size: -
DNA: TGTGCCAGCAGTGAAATACAGGGTTTCGCCGGGGAGCTGTTTTTT
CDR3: CASSEIQGFAGELFF

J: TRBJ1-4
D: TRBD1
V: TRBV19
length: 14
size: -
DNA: TGTGCCAGTAGTTCGACAGGGGGCGGTGAAAAACTGTTTTTT
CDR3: CASSSTGGGEKLFF

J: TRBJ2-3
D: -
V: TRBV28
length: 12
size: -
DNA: TGTGCCAGCAGCCAGAACACAGATACGCAGTATTTT
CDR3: CASSQNTDTQYF

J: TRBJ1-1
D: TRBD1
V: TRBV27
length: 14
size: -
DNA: TGTGCCAGCAGTGGTGACAGGGGGCGCACTGAAGCTTTCTTT
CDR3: CASSGDRGRTEAFF

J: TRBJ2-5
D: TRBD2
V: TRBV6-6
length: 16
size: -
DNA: TGTGCCAGCAGTTACACGAGACTAGCGGGAAAAGAGACCCAGTACTTC
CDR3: CASSYTRLAGKETQYF

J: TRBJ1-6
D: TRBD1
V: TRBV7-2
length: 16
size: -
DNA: TGTGCCAGCAGCTACGGGACAGGGGCTGATAATTCACCCCTCCACTTT
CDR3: CASSYGTGADNSPLHF

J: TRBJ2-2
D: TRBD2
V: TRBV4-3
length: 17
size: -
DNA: TGCGCCAGCAGCCAAGAAATAGCGGGAGCGGGCACCGGGGAGCTGTTTTTT
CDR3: CASSQEIAGAGTGELFF

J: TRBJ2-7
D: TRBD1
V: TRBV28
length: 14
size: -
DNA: TGTGCCAGCAGCTCAGGACAGGCCACCTACGAGCAGTACTTC
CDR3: CASSSGQATYEQYF

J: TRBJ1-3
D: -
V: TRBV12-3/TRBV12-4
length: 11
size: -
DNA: TGTGCCAGCAGTTTCGGTTACACCATATATTTT
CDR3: CASSFGYTIYF

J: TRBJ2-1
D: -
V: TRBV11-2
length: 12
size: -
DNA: TGTGCCAGCAGCTTCGCCCTAAATGAGCAGTTCTTC
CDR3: CASSFALNEQFF

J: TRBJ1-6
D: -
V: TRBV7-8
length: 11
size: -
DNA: TGTGCCAGCAGCTCTAACTCACCCCTCCACTTT
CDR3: CASSSNSPLHF

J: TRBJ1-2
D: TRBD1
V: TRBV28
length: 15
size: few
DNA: TGTGCCAGCAGTTCCCCATCCCAGGGGGCAGGGGGCTACACCTTC
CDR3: CASSSPSQGAGGYTF

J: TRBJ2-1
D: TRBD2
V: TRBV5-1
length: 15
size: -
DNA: TGCGCCAGCAGTTACTCTAGCGGGAGAGGTAATGAGCAGTTCTTC
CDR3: CASSYSSGRGNEQFF

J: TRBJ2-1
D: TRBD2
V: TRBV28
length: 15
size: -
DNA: TGTGCCAGCAAGACAGCTACTAGCGGGATACATGAGCAGTTCTTC
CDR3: CASKTATSGIHEQFF

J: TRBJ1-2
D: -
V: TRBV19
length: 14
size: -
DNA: TGTGCCAGTAGTACAAGGACGGGACTCTATGGCTACACCTTC
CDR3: CASSTRTGLYGYTF

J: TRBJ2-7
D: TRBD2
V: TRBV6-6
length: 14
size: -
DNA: TGTGCCAGCAAATTCAGCGGGATTCCGGGAGAGCAGTACTTC
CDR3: CASKFSGIPGEQYF

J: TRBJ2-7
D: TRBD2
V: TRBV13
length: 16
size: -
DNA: TGTGCCAGCAGCCCCGGGACTAGCGGGCCAGCCTACGAGCAGTACTTC
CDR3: CASSPGTSGPAYEQYF

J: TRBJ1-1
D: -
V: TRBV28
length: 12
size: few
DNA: TGTGCCAGCAGTTTCCGGAACACTGAAGCTTTCTTT
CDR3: CASSFRNTEAFF

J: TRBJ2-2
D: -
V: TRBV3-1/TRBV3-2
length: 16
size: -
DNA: TGTGCCAGCAGCCAAGATTATTCTAGCCGGTCCGGGGAGCTGTTTTTT
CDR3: CASSQDYSSRSGELFF

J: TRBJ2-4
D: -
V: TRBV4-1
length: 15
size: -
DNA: TGCGCCAGCAGCCAAGACGGAGCCAGCTCTGGCATTCAGTACTTC
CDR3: CASSQDGASSGIQYF

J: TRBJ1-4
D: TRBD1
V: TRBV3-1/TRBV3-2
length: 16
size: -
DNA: TGTGCCAGCAGCGAACTACAGGGACAGGATAATGAAAAACTGTTTTTT
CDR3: CASSELQGQDNEKLFF

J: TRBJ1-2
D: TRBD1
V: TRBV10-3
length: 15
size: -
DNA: TGTGCCATCAGTGAGCCGACCGGACAGGGGGGCGGCTACACCTTC
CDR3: CAISEPTGQGGGYTF